These T cell receptor beta chains were read from a single sample in a study of control samples from healthy donors and cancer patients. Produced via immunoSEQ multiplex PCR; TCRdb's table is partial and in-frame only. The sample lists 150,000 to 200,000 clones, around 92% seen once, with about 1.6% in the top ten. Sample: blood. The receptors originated from a woman aged 30 to 39 in good health. CDR3s include the opening cysteine and the closing phenylalanine or tryptophan. Each record gives: V gene, clone size, J gene, D gene, CDR3 protein, CDR3 DNA. D genes are given only for firm matches. Clone sizes are given selectively: once, few, many, or a class where the clone is expanded.

>TRBV19|-|TRBJ1-5|TRBD1
CASSFQGAGYSNQPQHF
TGTGCCAGTAGTTTCCAGGGGGCGGGGTATAGCAATCAGCCCCAGCATTTT
>TRBV6-6|-|TRBJ1-2|-
CASSYSKGNYGYTF
TGTGCCAGCAGTTACTCGAAAGGGAACTATGGCTACACCTTC
>TRBV29-1|-|TRBJ1-2|TRBD1
CSVADRAGYGYTF
TGCAGCGTGGCTGACAGGGCGGGCTATGGCTACACCTTC
>TRBV5-4|-|TRBJ2-5|TRBD1
CASSLTGAGYGETQYF
TGTGCCAGCAGCTTAACAGGGGCCGGGTATGGGGAGACCCAGTACTTC
>TRBV12-3/TRBV12-4|-|TRBJ1-2|-
CASSLQGVGYTF
TGTGCCAGCAGTTTACAGGGAGTGGGCTACACCTTC
>TRBV19|-|TRBJ2-1|TRBD1
CASSLRQGPYNEQFF
TGTGCCAGTAGTCTAAGACAGGGGCCCTACAATGAGCAGTTCTTC
>TRBV12-5|-|TRBJ1-1|-
CASGLVMTSSNTEAFF
TGTGCTAGTGGTTTGGTAATGACTTCCTCGAACACTGAAGCTTTCTTT
>TRBV27|-|TRBJ1-1|TRBD1
CASSLRTGVAFF
TGTGCCAGCAGCCTCCGGACAGGGGTGGCTTTCTTT
>TRBV30|-|TRBJ1-6|TRBD1
CAWTIGRAGGSPLHF
TGTGCCTGGACGATCGGTCGGGCAGGGGGTTCACCCCTCCACTTT
>TRBV18|-|TRBJ1-6|-
CASSPPRGAGNSPLHF
TGTGCCAGCTCACCACCGAGGGGCGCTGGGAATTCACCCCTCCACTTT
>TRBV30|once|TRBJ2-5|-
CACDTGTGKQETQYF
TGTGCCTGCGATACCGGGACGGGGAAACAAGAGACCCAGTACTTC
>TRBV12-3/TRBV12-4|once|TRBJ2-5|TRBD2
CASRRLAGETQYF
TGTGCCAGCAGGAGACTAGCAGGGGAGACCCAGTACTTC
>TRBV10-3|-|TRBJ2-1|TRBD1
CAISESGTGVVVNEQFF
TGTGCCATCAGTGAGTCGGGGACAGGGGTGGTGGTCAATGAGCAGTTCTTC
>TRBV27|once|TRBJ2-7|TRBD1
CASSASTGLEQYF
TGTGCCAGCAGTGCCTCGACAGGGCTTGAGCAGTACTTC
>TRBV4-2|-|TRBJ2-1|TRBD2
CASSQAGLAGVGDEQFF
TGTGCCAGCAGCCAAGCCGGACTAGCGGGAGTGGGGGATGAGCAGTTCTTC
>TRBV7-8|-|TRBJ2-7|TRBD2
CASSLTGLAGAHYEQYF
TGTGCCAGCAGCTTAACGGGACTAGCGGGAGCCCACTACGAGCAGTACTTC
>TRBV27|-|TRBJ2-1|TRBD1
CASSLAQGANEQFF
TGTGCCAGCAGTTTAGCGCAGGGGGCCAATGAGCAGTTCTTC
>TRBV24-1|-|TRBJ1-2|TRBD1
CATSASGQGGHGYTF
TGTGCCACCAGTGCCTCTGGACAGGGCGGGCATGGCTACACCTTC
>TRBV29-1|-|TRBJ2-1|-
CSVEDLLREQFF
TGCAGCGTTGAAGATCTATTGAGGGAGCAGTTCTTC
>TRBV12-3/TRBV12-4|-|TRBJ1-6|-
CASRGPYNSPLHF
TGTGCCAGCAGGGGGCCTTATAATTCACCCCTCCACTTT
>TRBV11-2|-|TRBJ2-7|TRBD1
CASSLTRQGYYEQYF
TGTGCCAGCAGCTTAACCCGACAGGGCTACTACGAGCAGTACTTC
>TRBV28|-|TRBJ2-1|-
CASSPWDNEQFF
TGTGCCAGCAGTCCCTGGGACAATGAGCAGTTCTTC
>TRBV28|-|TRBJ1-4|TRBD1
CASSTRQGEEKLFF
TGTGCCAGCAGTACCCGACAGGGTGAAGAAAAACTGTTTTTT
>TRBV6-4|-|TRBJ2-3|-
CASSDSAGSTDTQYF
TGTGCCAGCAGTGACTCGGCGGGCAGCACAGATACGCAGTATTTT
>TRBV6-5|-|TRBJ1-2|-
CASSYAGPPYGYTF
TGTGCCAGCAGTTACGCAGGGCCGCCCTATGGCTACACCTTC
>TRBV11-2|-|TRBJ1-1|-
CASSLGGRVNTEAFF
TGTGCCAGCAGCTTAGGGGGCAGGGTGAACACTGAAGCTTTCTTT
>TRBV4-1|-|TRBJ1-6|-
CASSQEGSIYNSPLHF
TGCGCCAGCAGCCAAGAGGGAAGCATCTATAATTCACCCCTCCACTTT
>TRBV6-4|-|TRBJ1-2|-
CASSEGRGYGYTF
TGTGCCAGCAGTGAGGGCAGGGGCTATGGCTACACCTTC
>TRBV27|-|TRBJ2-3|-
CASSFGQQVDTQYF
TGTGCCAGCAGTTTTGGGCAGCAGGTAGATACGCAGTATTTT
>TRBV13|-|TRBJ2-7|TRBD1
CASSRQGSWNEQYF
TGTGCCAGCAGTCGACAGGGATCGTGGAACGAGCAGTACTTC
>TRBV6-4|-|TRBJ2-2|-
CASSDNTGELFF
TGTGCCAGCAGTGACAACACCGGGGAGCTGTTTTTT
>TRBV7-9|-|TRBJ2-3|-
CASSSTDTQYF
TGTGCCAGCAGTAGCACAGATACGCAGTATTTT
>TRBV9|-|TRBJ1-5|-
CASSVEGLGNQPQHF
TGTGCCAGCAGCGTAGAAGGGTTAGGCAATCAGCCCCAGCATTTT
>TRBV18|-|TRBJ1-5|-
CASSTDSNQPQHF
TGTGCCAGCTCAACAGACAGCAATCAGCCCCAGCATTTT
>TRBV11-2|once|TRBJ2-5|TRBD1
CASSPDRAETQYF
TGTGCCAGCAGCCCAGACAGGGCAGAGACCCAGTACTTC
>TRBV28|-|TRBJ2-3|-
CASSIHSPSTDTQYF
TGTGCCAGCAGTATACACTCCCCTAGCACAGATACGCAGTATTTT
>TRBV3-1/TRBV3-2|-|TRBJ1-6|-
CASSQGSSYNSPLHF
TGTGCCAGCAGCCAGGGGAGCTCCTATAATTCACCCCTCCACTTT
>TRBV7-9|-|TRBJ1-2|TRBD1
CASSLGGVYGYTF
TGTGCCAGCAGCCTAGGGGGCGTATATGGCTACACCTTC
>TRBV18|-|TRBJ1-3|-
CASSPPGGAGNTIYF
TGTGCCAGCTCACCGCCGGGGGGCGCGGGAAACACCATATATTTT
>TRBV10-2|-|TRBJ1-5|-
CASSESGGSQPQHF
TGCGCCAGCAGTGAGTCGGGGGGTAGTCAGCCCCAGCATTTT
>TRBV2|-|TRBJ2-1|-
CASSEDSISSYNEQFF
TGTGCCAGCAGTGAAGACAGTATTAGCTCCTACAATGAGCAGTTCTTC
>TRBV6-2/TRBV6-3|once|TRBJ1-2|TRBD1
CASSYTGGNGYTF
TGTGCCAGCAGTTACACAGGGGGCAATGGCTACACCTTC
>TRBV6-5|-|TRBJ1-5|TRBD1
CASSSTGNQPQHF
TGTGCCAGCAGTTCGACAGGGAATCAGCCCCAGCATTTT
>TRBV28|-|TRBJ1-5|-
CASSPEQGNQPQHF
TGTGCCAGCAGTCCCGAACAGGGCAATCAGCCCCAGCATTTT
>TRBV29-1|-|TRBJ2-7|TRBD1
CSAVNRDRGYEQYF
TGCAGCGCCGTGAACCGGGACAGGGGATACGAGCAGTACTTC
>TRBV21-1|-|TRBJ1-1|-
CASSKERAGTEAFF
TGTGCCAGCAGCAAGGAGCGGGCGGGCACTGAAGCTTTCTTT
>TRBV5-1|-|TRBJ1-6|TRBD1
CASSRPGTGGTYNSPLHF
TGCGCCAGCAGCCGACCCGGGACAGGGGGGACCTATAATTCACCCCTCCACTTT
>TRBV6-5|-|TRBJ2-3|-
CASSLTGGTDTQYF
TGTGCCAGCAGTCTGACGGGGGGCACAGATACGCAGTATTTT
>TRBV6-1|-|TRBJ2-7|TRBD1
CASSERGTGGNEQYF
TGTGCCAGCAGTGAAAGAGGGACAGGGGGCAACGAGCAGTACTTC
>TRBV14|once|TRBJ1-2|-
CASSQGLGARGYGYTF
TGTGCCAGCAGCCAGGGGCTGGGGGCGCGAGGCTATGGCTACACCTTC
>TRBV7-2|-|TRBJ1-5|-
CASSAQGNQPQHF
TGTGCCAGCAGCGCCCAGGGAAATCAGCCCCAGCATTTT
>TRBV19|-|TRBJ1-5|-
CASSIARTYNQPQHF
TGTGCCAGTAGTATAGCGCGGACATACAATCAGCCCCAGCATTTT
>TRBV11-3|few|TRBJ2-1|TRBD2
CASSLVSSGFEQFF
TGTGCCAGCAGCTTAGTTTCTAGCGGGTTTGAGCAGTTCTTC
>TRBV9|-|TRBJ2-3|TRBD2
CASSVAGLAGGPDTQYF
TGTGCCAGCAGCGTAGCGGGACTAGCGGGGGGGCCAGATACGCAGTATTTT
>TRBV6-5|-|TRBJ1-4|-
CASSYRGGEKLFF
TGTGCCAGCAGTTACAGGGGAGGTGAAAAACTGTTTTTT
>TRBV29-1|-|TRBJ2-3|TRBD2
CSDRTSGSTDTQYF
TGCAGCGACCGGACTAGCGGGAGCACAGATACGCAGTATTTT
>TRBV19|-|TRBJ1-2|-
CASSIGRPNYGYTF
TGTGCCAGTAGTATAGGTAGGCCCAACTATGGCTACACCTTC
>TRBV2|-|TRBJ1-1|-
CASSGTRNTEAFF
TGTGCCAGCAGTGGGACACGGAACACTGAAGCTTTCTTT
>TRBV18|-|TRBJ2-5|-
CASSPISAATEETQYF
TGTGCCAGCTCACCAATTTCAGCGGCCACCGAAGAGACCCAGTACTTC
>TRBV15|-|TRBJ1-1|TRBD1
CATSRDDRDEYTEAFF
TGTGCCACCAGCAGAGATGACAGGGATGAGTACACTGAAGCTTTCTTT